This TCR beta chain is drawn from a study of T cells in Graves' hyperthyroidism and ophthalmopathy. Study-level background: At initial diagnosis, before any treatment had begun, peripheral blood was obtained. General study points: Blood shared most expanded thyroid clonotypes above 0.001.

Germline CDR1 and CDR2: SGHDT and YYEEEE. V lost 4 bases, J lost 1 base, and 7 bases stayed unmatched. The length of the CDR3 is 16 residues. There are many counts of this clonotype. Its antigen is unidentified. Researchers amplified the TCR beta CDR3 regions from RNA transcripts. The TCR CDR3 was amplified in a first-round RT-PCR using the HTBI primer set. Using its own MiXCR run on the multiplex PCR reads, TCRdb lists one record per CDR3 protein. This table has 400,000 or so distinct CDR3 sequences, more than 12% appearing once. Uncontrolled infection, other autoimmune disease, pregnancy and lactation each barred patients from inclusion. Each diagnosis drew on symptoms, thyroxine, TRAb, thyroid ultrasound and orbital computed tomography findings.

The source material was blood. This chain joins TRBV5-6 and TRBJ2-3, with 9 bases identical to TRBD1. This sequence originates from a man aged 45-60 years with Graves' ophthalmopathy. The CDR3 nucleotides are TGTGCCAGCAGCCAGTACCGGGACAGGGGCACAGATACGCAGTATTTT. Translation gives CASSQYRDRGTDTQYF.